The text below deals with one T cell receptor beta chain. Its target is not known. This entry comes from a study of post-analysis software for immune sequencing data. Study-wide results and caveats: Compared with controls, patients had more of 4 or 5 TRBV segments, including TRBV5-6, TRBV5-1 and TRBV20-1.

This CDR3 region has 12 residues. CDR1 LGHDT and CDR2 YNNKEL come from the germline V gene (reference sequence). The V and J ends lost 3 bases and 7 bases, in that order; junction bases with no gene match: 1. TCR beta cDNA libraries had unique molecular identifiers. One entry per CDR3 protein results from TCRdb running MiXCR on the PCR reads. This table holds approximately 630,000 distinct CDR3 sequences, 55% to 70% found once. The chain combines TRBV3-1 with TRBJ1-2; 8 bases are a match to TRBD1. The sequencing sample was made of blood. The source of this sequence is a girl aged 2 to 10 with multiple sclerosis. CDR3 amino acids: CASSHGTGGYTF. The CDR3 DNA sequence: TGTGCCAGCAGCCACGGGACAGGTGGCTACACCTTC.